The sequence of this T cell receptor beta chain was determined in a study of control samples from healthy donors and cancer patients. CDR1 is KGHSH and CDR2 is LQKENI in the germline V gene. The V and J ends lost 3 bases and 0 bases respectively, with 14 bases between them. The CDR3 extends over 16 amino acids. Repertoires were generated with immunoSEQ multiplex PCR, while TCRdb's copy carries only in-frame clones and drops some. Of around 120,000 clones detected, approximately 90% appear once; the ten largest clones hold 7.8%. The sequence came from a woman between 18 and 29 years old in good health. V gene TRBV18 combines with J gene TRBJ1-1, with a possible D match to TRBD1 (5 bases). The material sequenced was blood. This CDR3 is CASSPQGGGMNTEAFF. In DNA form, the CDR3 reads TGTGCCAGCTCACCCCAAGGCGGGGGTATGAACACTGAAGCTTTCTTT.